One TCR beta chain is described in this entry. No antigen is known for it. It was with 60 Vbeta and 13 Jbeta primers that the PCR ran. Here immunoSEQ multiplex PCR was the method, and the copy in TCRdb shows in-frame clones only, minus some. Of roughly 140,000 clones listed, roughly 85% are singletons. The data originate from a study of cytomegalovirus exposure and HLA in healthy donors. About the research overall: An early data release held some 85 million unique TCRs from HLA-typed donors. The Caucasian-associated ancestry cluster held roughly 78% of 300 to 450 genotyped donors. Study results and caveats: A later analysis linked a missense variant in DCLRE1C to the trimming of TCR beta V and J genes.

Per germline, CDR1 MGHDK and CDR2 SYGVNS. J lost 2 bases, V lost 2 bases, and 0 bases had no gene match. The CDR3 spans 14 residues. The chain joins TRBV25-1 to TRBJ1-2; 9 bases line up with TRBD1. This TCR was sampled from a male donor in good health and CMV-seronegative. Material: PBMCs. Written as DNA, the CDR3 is TGTGCCAGCAGTGAAGACAGGGGGAACTATGGCTACACCTTC. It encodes CASSEDRGNYGYTF.